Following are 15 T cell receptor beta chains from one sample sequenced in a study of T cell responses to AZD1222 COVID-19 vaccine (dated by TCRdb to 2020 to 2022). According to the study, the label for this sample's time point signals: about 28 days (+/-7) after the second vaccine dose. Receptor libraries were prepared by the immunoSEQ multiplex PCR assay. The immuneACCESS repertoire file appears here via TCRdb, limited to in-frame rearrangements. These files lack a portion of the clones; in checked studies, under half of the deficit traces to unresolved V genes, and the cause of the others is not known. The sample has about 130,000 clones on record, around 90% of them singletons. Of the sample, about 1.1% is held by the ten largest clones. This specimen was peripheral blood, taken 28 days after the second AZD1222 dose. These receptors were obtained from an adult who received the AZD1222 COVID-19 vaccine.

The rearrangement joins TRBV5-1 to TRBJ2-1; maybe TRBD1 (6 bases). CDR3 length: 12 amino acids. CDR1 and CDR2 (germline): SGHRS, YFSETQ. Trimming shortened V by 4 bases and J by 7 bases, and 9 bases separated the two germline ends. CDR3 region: CASSPDRNEQFF. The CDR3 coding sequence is TGCGCCAGCAGCCCGGACAGAAATGAGCAGTTCTTC.

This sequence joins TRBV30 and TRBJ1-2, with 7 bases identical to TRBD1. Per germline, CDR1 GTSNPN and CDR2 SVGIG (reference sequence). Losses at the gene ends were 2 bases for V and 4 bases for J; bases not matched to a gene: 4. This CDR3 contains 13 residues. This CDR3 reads CAWSSGTVYGYTF. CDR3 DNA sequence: TGTGCCTGGAGTTCCGGGACAGTCTATGGCTACACCTTC.

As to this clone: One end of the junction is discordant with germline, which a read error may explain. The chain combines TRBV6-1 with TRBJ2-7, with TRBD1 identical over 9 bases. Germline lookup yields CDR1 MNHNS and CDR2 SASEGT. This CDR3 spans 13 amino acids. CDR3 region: CASSDYTGTGINF. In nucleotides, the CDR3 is TGTGCCAGCAGTGATTACACCGGGACAGGGATTAACTTC.

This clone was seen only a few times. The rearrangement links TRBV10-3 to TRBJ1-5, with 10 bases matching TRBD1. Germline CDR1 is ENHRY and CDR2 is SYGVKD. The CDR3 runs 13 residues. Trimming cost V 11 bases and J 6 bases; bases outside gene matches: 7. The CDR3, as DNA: TGTGCCGTGACAGGGGGCTTGGGTCAGCCCCAGCATTTT. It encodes CAVTGGLGQPQHF.

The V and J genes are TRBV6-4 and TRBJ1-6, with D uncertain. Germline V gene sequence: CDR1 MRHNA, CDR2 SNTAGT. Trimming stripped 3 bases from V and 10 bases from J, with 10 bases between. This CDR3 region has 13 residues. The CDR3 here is CASSEFPASPLHF. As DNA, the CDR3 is TGTGCCAGCAGTGAGTTTCCAGCCTCACCCCTCCACTTT.

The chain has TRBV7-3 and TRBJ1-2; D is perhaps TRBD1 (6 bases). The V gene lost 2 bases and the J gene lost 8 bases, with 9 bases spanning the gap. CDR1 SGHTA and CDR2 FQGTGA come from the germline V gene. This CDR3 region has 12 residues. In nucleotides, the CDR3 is TGTGCCAGCAGCTTAGGGGGCGGAGGCTACACCTTC. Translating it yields CASSLGGGGYTF.

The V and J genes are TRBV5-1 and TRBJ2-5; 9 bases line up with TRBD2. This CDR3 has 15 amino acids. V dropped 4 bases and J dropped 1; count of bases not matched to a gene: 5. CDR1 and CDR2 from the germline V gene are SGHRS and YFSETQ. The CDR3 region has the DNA TGCGCCAGCAGCCCCGCTAGCGGGGCCCAAGAGACCCAGTACTTC. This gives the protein CASSPASGAQETQYF.

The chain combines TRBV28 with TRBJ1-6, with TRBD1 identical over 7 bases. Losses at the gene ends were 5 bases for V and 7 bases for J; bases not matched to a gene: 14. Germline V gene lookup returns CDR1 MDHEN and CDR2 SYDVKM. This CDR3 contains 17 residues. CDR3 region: CASSNTRQGGWNSPLHF. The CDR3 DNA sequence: TGTGCCAGCAGTAACACTCGACAGGGTGGGTGGAATTCACCCCTCCACTTT.

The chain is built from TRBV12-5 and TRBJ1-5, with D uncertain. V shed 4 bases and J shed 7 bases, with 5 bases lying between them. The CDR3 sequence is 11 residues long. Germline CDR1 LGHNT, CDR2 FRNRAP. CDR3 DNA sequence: TGTGCTAGTGGTTCTCAACAGCCCCAGCATTTT. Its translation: CASGSQQPQHF.

CDR3 nucleotides: TGTGCCACCAGTGATTTGGACCAGCAGTACTTC. Its translation is CATSDLDQQYF. The chain links TRBV24-1 to TRBJ2-7; D not certain. The CDR3 contains 11 residues. Germline V gives CDR1 KGHDR, CDR2 SFDVKD. V gave up 0 bases and J gave up 8 bases, with 4 bases separating them.

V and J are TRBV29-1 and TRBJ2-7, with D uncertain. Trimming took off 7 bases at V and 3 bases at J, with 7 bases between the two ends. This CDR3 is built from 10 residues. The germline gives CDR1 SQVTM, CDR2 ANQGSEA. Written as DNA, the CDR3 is TGCAGCGCCGGAGACTACGAGCAGTACTTC. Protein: CSAGDYEQYF.

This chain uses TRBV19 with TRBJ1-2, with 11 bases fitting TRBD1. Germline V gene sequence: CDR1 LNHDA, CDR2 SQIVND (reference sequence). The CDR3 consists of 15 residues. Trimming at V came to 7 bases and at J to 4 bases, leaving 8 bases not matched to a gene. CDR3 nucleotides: TGTGCCAGTAAGATTTCCGGGACAGGGGGCTATGGCTACACCTTC. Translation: CASKISGTGGYGYTF.

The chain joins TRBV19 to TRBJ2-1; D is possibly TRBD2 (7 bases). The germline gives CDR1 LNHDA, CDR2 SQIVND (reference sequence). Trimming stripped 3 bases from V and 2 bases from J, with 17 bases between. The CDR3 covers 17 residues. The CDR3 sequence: CASSMGGGGPPYNEQFF. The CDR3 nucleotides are TGTGCCAGTAGTATGGGGGGGGGCGGACCTCCCTACAATGAGCAGTTCTTC.

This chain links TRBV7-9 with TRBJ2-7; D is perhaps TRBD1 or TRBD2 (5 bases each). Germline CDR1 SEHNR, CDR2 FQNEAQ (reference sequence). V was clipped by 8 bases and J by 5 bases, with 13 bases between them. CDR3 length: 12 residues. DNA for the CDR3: TGTGCCAGCTCACATGGGGACCACGAGCAGTACTTC. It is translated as CASSHGDHEQYF.

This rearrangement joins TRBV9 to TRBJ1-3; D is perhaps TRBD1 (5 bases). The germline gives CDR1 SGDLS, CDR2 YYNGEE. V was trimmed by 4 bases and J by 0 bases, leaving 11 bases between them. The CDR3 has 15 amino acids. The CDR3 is CASSPTVYSGNTIYF. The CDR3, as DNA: TGTGCCAGCAGCCCGACAGTGTACTCTGGAAACACCATATATTTT.